Presented here are 6 T cell receptor beta chains from one specimen sequenced in a study of early T cells in non-severe SARS-CoV-2 infection. MiXCR was run by TCRdb on the 5' RACE reads, yielding one entry per CDR3 protein. The table includes 50,000 to 70,000 distinct CDR3 sequences, around 6.5% detected once. The specimen was whole blood, collected at baseline. The receptor set was obtained from an adult who was a healthcare worker with PCR-confirmed SARS-CoV-2 infection or an uninfected control (not recorded which).

This clonotype was seen only once. This may arise from a read error, as a much more abundant clone is one base away. The V call is TRBV20-1, the J call TRBJ2-2; D could derive from TRBD1 or TRBD2 (5 bases each). The V gene lost 3 bases and the J gene lost 5 bases, with 13 bases spanning the gap. The CDR3 has 14 amino acids. The germline V gene encodes CDR1 DFQATT and CDR2 SNEGSKA (reference sequence). The DNA of the CDR3 is TGCAGTGCTAGCCAGACAGCGGAGACCGGGGAGCTGTTTTTT. Amino acid sequence: CSASQTAETGELFF.

This clonotype was observed a handful of times. V is TRBV7-6 and J is TRBJ2-1; D is possibly TRBD1 (5 bases). The germline gives CDR1 SGHVS, CDR2 FNYEAQ. Trimming removed 5 bases at V and 7 bases at J, with 21 bases between. The CDR3 length is 16 residues. This chain's CDR3 is CASSHLVRVAGNEQFF. The DNA for the CDR3 is TGTGCCAGCAGCCATCTCGTCAGGGTCGCTGGGAATGAGCAGTTCTTC.

This clonotype was counted at least ten times. The chain couples TRBV28 to TRBJ1-5; 9 bases line up with TRBD1. The CDR3 totals 15 residues. V lost 6 bases and J lost 6; bases outside the gene matches: 9. Germline CDR1 MDHEN, CDR2 SYDVKM. The CDR3 coding sequence is TGTGCCAGCAGCTACGACAGGGGGTTCGGTCAGCCCCAGCATTTT. This sequence encodes CASSYDRGFGQPQHF.

Concerning this clonotype: Since the CDR3 does not end with the conserved phenylalanine or tryptophan, this likely comes from a read error. The chain recombines TRBV4-2 with TRBJ1-1, with a tentative D call TRBD1 (5 bases). Germline V lookup: CDR1 LGHNA, CDR2 YNFKEQ. The germline V and J ends were trimmed by 3 bases and 4 bases, with 12 bases remaining between them. The CDR3 has 14 amino acids. The CDR3 reads CASSHPPRGTEAFS. CDR3 nucleotide sequence: TGTGCCAGCAGCCATCCCCCGAGGGGCACTGAAGCTTTCTCT.

Details on this clonotype: A much larger clone differs by one base, so this may be a read error. The CDR3 DNA sequence: TGTGCCAGCAGCCAAGTTTTAAGGACCCGGATTACCGGGACTAGCGATGAGCAGTTCTTC. The encoded protein is CASSQVLRTRITGTSDEQFF. The chain links TRBV14 to TRBJ2-1, with TRBD2 matching over 10 bases. Unmatched junction bases numbered 20, after V lost 1 base and J lost 8 bases. CDR1 is SGHDN and CDR2 is FVKESK in the germline V gene. This CDR3 has 20 residues.

This clonotype was seen ten or more times. The chain combines TRBV13 with TRBJ2-7; D call uncertain. CDR1 is PRHDT, CDR2 FYEKMQ, per germline (reference sequence). Trimming stripped 1 base from V and 5 bases from J, with 9 bases between. The CDR3 runs to 13 residues. Here the CDR3 reads CASSLERVNEQYF. CDR3 DNA sequence: TGTGCCAGCAGCTTAGAACGTGTAAACGAGCAGTACTTC. The whole variable domain, filled in from reference TRBV13 and TRBJ2-7, reads AAGVIQSPRHLIKEKRETATLKCYPIPRHDTVYWYQQGPGQDPQFLISFYEKMQSDKGSIPDRFSAQQFSDYHSELNMSSLELGDSALYFCASSLERVNEQYFGPGTRLTVT.